What follows are 23 T cell receptor beta chains derived from one specimen sequenced in a study of radiotherapy plus CTLA-4 blockade in lung cancer. The data were produced by immunoSEQ multiplex PCR, yet TCRdb's version contains in-frame clones alone and is incomplete. The sample includes 84,000 or so clones, around 81% of them seen just once. The material sequenced was peripheral blood, taken from a patient treated with radiotherapy plus ipilimumab. These TCRs come from a human donor with non-small cell lung cancer that progressed on radiotherapy plus ipilimumab.

As for this clone: Other DNA sequences in the same sample also yield this CDR3. The chain joins TRBV18 to TRBJ1-5, with D unresolved. Between the trimmed V and J ends, which lost 3 bases and 4 bases, there was a span of 7 bases. Germline-derived CDR1 and CDR2 are KGHSH and LQKENI. CDR3 size: 13 residues. CDR3 residues: CASSPDRNQPQHF. The DNA of the CDR3 is TGTGCCAGCTCACCGGACCGTAATCAGCCCCAGCATTTT.

This chain uses TRBV7-2 with TRBJ2-2, with 10 positions matching TRBD1. The CDR3 contains 18 residues. CDR1 SGHTA and CDR2 FQGNSA come from the germline V gene. V lost 4 bases to trimming and J lost 4 bases; unmatched junction nucleotides: 12. CDR3 nucleotides: TGTGCCAGCAGCTCCTGGACAGGGGGGACGTGGGGCACCGGGGAGCTGTTTTTT. Translated: CASSSWTGGTWGTGELFF.

The chain uses TRBV7-8 and TRBJ2-7, with TRBD1 identical over 9 bases. Germline CDR1 and CDR2: SGHVS and FQNEAQ. This CDR3 is 16 amino acids long. The J segment lost 2 bases and the V segment lost 5 bases, leaving 10 bases of the junction unmatched. This CDR3 is CASSTLQGARTYEQYF. The CDR3 bases are TGTGCCAGCAGCACACTACAGGGGGCACGAACCTACGAGCAGTACTTC.

The rearrangement links TRBV4-3 to TRBJ1-3; possible D gene TRBD1, 6 bases. There are 17 residues in the CDR3. Between the trimmed V and J ends, which lost 0 bases and 4 bases, there was a span of 16 bases. Germline-derived CDR1 and CDR2 are LGHNA and YSLEER. The CDR3 DNA reads TGCGCCAGCAGCCAAGATATTCAGGGGCGTTTAGGAAACACCATATATTTT. This encodes CASSQDIQGRLGNTIYF.

This chain connects TRBV19 to TRBJ1-2, with D perhaps matching TRBD1 (5 bases). V was shortened by 3 bases and J by 8 bases, with 25 bases between the two germline ends. This CDR3 contains 17 residues. The V gene's germline CDR1 is LNHDA and CDR2 SQIVND (reference sequence). The CDR3 bases are TGTGCCAGTAGTATCTCCGAGTCGCTGGGGCGCGGAAGGGGCTACACCTTC. Amino acid sequence: CASSISESLGRGRGYTF.

This sequence joins TRBV14 and TRBJ2-7; no clear D. In germline, CDR1 is SGHDN, CDR2 FVKESK. The CDR3 is 15 amino acids. The V end lost 5 bases, the J end lost 1 base, and 15 bases lay between the germline ends. The CDR3 DNA reads TGTGCCAGCAGCTCCCAGGCGGCCGGATCCTACGAGCAGTACTTC. As protein: CASSSQAAGSYEQYF.

The V call is TRBV6-5, the J call TRBJ2-1, with 7 bases identical to TRBD2. Germline V gene lookup returns CDR1 MNHEY and CDR2 SVGAGI. This CDR3 has 13 residues. J gave up 9 bases and V 4 bases, and 6 bases lay outside the gene matches. CDR3 amino acids: CASSSLVAGEQFF. The CDR3 DNA sequence: TGTGCCAGCAGTTCACTCGTAGCGGGTGAGCAGTTCTTC.

The chain recombines TRBV7-2 with TRBJ1-1; D gene unclear. The CDR3 is made up of 15 amino acids. V was shortened by 2 bases and J by 2 bases, with 12 bases between the two germline ends. Germline V gene sequence: CDR1 SGHTA, CDR2 FQGNSA. The chain's CDR3 is CASSLNFGVNTEAFF. In DNA form, the CDR3 reads TGTGCCAGCAGCTTAAATTTTGGGGTTAACACTGAAGCTTTCTTT.

This clone was seen a single time. This chain connects TRBV6-5 to TRBJ2-7; TRBD1 agrees at 7 bases. CDR3 length: 15 amino acids. Germline V CDR1 and CDR2: MNHEY, SVGAGI. V shed 4 bases, J shed 0 bases, and the junction held 6 bases outside the gene matches. For the CDR3, the DNA is TGTGCCAGCAGTTTTCGGACAGGTAGCTCCTACGAGCAGTACTTC. This codes for CASSFRTGSSYEQYF.

The chain carries TRBV9 and TRBJ2-2, with D unresolved. From germline, CDR1 is SGDLS and CDR2 YYNGEE. V lost 1 base and J lost 7, with 14 bases in between. CDR3 length: 15 residues. CDR3 in amino acids: CASSVSPDKVGELFF. CDR3 nucleotides: TGTGCCAGCAGCGTAAGCCCCGATAAGGTCGGGGAGCTGTTTTTT. The full variable domain, completed using reference TRBV9 and TRBJ2-2, is DSGVTQTPKHLITATGQRVTLRCSPRSGDLSVYWYQQSLDQGLQFLIQYYNGEERAKGNILERFSAQQFPDLHSELNLSSLELGDSALYFCASSVSPDKVGELFFGEGSRLTVL.

The V gene is TRBV19, the J gene TRBJ2-3, with D perhaps TRBD1 or TRBD2 (5 bases each). The V and J ends lost 4 bases and 2 bases respectively, with 10 bases between them. Germline V CDR1 and CDR2: LNHDA, SQIVND (reference sequence). The CDR3 contains 14 residues. CDR3 sequence: CASSRSGPTDTQYF. The CDR3, as DNA: TGTGCCAGTAGTAGATCGGGGCCCACAGATACGCAGTATTTT.

The V call is TRBV2, the J call TRBJ2-3; perhaps TRBD2 as D (5 bases). The CDR3 is 14 amino acids. V was clipped by 8 bases and J by 2 bases, with 14 bases between them. Germline CDR1 and CDR2: SNHLY and FYNNEI. CDR3 DNA sequence: TGTGCCAGCGCCGGACTTTCCTTCACAGATACGCAGTATTTT. Amino acids: CASAGLSFTDTQYF.

This chain joins TRBV30 and TRBJ2-7; a weak D match, TRBD2 (6 bases). Germline assignment: CDR1 GTSNPN and CDR2 SVGIG (reference sequence). This CDR3 contains 12 residues. Trimming removed 2 bases from V and 11 bases from J, with 16 bases in between. CDR3 DNA: TGTGCCTGGAGTAGCAGCGGGCGGCGAGAGTACTTC. Translating it yields CAWSSSGRREYF.

This chain uses TRBV12-5 with TRBJ2-1; TRBD1 aligns across 8 bases. The V gene end was trimmed by 1 base and the J gene end by 5 bases; junction bases not matched to a gene: 1. Germline V gives CDR1 LGHNT, CDR2 FRNRAP. The CDR3 consists of 14 residues. CDR3 DNA sequence: TGTGCTAGTGGTTTGGGGACAGGGAACAATGAGCAGTTCTTC. It codes for CASGLGTGNNEQFF.

The V call is TRBV7-9, the J call TRBJ1-2; 9 bases agree with TRBD1. The trim removed 5 bases at V and 7 bases at J, leaving 8 bases unmatched. Per germline, CDR1 SEHNR and CDR2 FQNEAQ (reference sequence). CDR3 size: 14 residues. In nucleotides, the CDR3 is TGTGCCAGCAGCACGACCGGGACAGGGTCTGGCTACACCTTC. Its protein is CASSTTGTGSGYTF. The entire variable domain, with the rest obtained from reference TRBV7-9 and TRBJ1-2, is as follows: DTGVSQNPRHKITKRGQNVTFRCDPISEHNRLYWYRQTLGQGPEFLTYFQNEAQLEKSRLLSDRFSAERPKGSFSTLEIQRTEQGDSAMYLCASSTTGTGSGYTFGSGTRLTVV.

V gene TRBV29-1 combines with J gene TRBJ2-7; D is ambiguous. Per the germline V gene, CDR1 is SQVTM and CDR2 is ANQGSEA. The V gene lost 7 bases and the J gene lost 7 bases, with 14 bases spanning the gap. This CDR3 has 11 residues. The chain's CDR3 is CSGGYSREQYF. The CDR3 nucleotides are TGCAGCGGCGGATACTCTCGGGAGCAGTACTTC.

The chain recombines TRBV6-5 with TRBJ2-1; D not resolved. The CDR3 totals 11 residues. CDR1 MNHEY and CDR2 SVGAGI come from the germline V gene. V was trimmed by 6 bases and J by 15 bases, leaving 15 bases between them. The DNA for the CDR3 is TGTGCCAGCAGGAATAGCCAGAGGATGTTCTTC. Encoded protein: CASRNSQRMFF.

The chain links TRBV27 to TRBJ2-3; 14 bases agree with TRBD2. Germline V CDR1 and CDR2: MNHEY, SMNVEV (reference sequence). V lost 4 bases and J lost 6; bases outside the gene matches: 3. The CDR3 runs to 15 residues. CDR3 nucleotide sequence: TGTGCCAGCAGTTGGGGACTAGCGGGGGTGGATACGCAGTATTTT. Translating gives CASSWGLAGVDTQYF.

The chain couples TRBV15 to TRBJ2-7; D is undetermined. Germline CDR1 LNHNV, CDR2 YYDKDF (reference sequence). The CDR3 is 13 residues long. V lost 3 bases to trimming and J lost 6 bases, with 12 bases between them. CDR3 DNA: TGTGCCACCAGCAGCGCCCCCAGGATCGAGCAGTACTTC. Protein product: CATSSAPRIEQYF.

The gene calls are TRBV5-1 and TRBJ2-3; 8 bases are shared with TRBD1. The junction had 3 bases not matched to a gene; V was cut back by 0 bases and J by 0 bases. This CDR3 is 16 amino acids long. The V gene's germline CDR1 is SGHRS and CDR2 YFSETQ. CDR3 DNA: TGCGCCAGCAGCTTGGGCGGACAGGGTAGCACAGATACGCAGTATTTT. Protein product: CASSLGGQGSTDTQYF. The full variable domain, completed using reference TRBV5-1 and TRBJ2-3, is KAGVTQTPRYLIKTRGQQVTLSCSPISGHRSVSWYQQTPGQGLQFLFEYFSETQRNKGNFPGRFSGRQFSNSRSEMNVSTLELGDSALYLCASSLGGQGSTDTQYFGPGTRLTVL.

V gene TRBV4-1 combines with J gene TRBJ2-7; 7 nucleotides agree with TRBD1. CDR1 is MGHRA, CDR2 YSYEKL, per germline. The CDR3 is made up of 15 amino acids. Trimming at V came to 1 base and at J to 2 bases, leaving 5 bases not matched to a gene. The CDR3 coding sequence is TGCGCCAGCAGCCAAGCCGGGACAGCTACCTACGAGCAGTACTTC. This codes for CASSQAGTATYEQYF.

The chain couples TRBV10-3 to TRBJ2-4; D remains unclear. This CDR3 is 12 amino acids long. Trimming stripped 2 bases from V and 6 bases from J, with 5 bases between. Per the germline V gene, CDR1 is ENHRY and CDR2 is SYGVKD. The CDR3: CAISENRNIQYF. The CDR3 coding sequence is TGTGCCATCAGTGAGAACCGAAACATTCAGTACTTC.

The genes are TRBV5-5 and TRBJ1-2; 7 bases agree with TRBD1. The V segment lost 0 bases and the J segment 10 bases; nucleotides outside the gene matches: 3. The CDR3 has 12 amino acids. CDR1 SGHKS and CDR2 YYEKEE come from the germline V gene (reference sequence). In DNA form, the CDR3 reads TGTGCCAGCAGCTTGGAAACAGGGGTCTACACCTTC. Protein product: CASSLETGVYTF.